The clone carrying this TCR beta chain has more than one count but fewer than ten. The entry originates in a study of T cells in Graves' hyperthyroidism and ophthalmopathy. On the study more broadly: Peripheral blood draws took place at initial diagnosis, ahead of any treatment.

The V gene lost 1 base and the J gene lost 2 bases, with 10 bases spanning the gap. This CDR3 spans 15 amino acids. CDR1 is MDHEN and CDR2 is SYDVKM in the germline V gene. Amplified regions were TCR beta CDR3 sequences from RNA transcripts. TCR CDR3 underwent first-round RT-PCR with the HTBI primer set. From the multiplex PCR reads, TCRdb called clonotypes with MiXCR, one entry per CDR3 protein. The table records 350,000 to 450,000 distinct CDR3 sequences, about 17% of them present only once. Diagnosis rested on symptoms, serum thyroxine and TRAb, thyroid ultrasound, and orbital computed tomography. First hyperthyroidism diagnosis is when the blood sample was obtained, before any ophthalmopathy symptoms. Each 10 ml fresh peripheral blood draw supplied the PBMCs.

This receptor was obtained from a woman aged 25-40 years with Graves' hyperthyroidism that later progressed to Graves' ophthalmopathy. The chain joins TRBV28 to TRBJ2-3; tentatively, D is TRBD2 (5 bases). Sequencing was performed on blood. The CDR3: CASSLSGKVTDTQYF. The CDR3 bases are TGTGCCAGCAGTTTATCGGGGAAAGTCACAGATACGCAGTATTTT.